Listed here is a single T cell receptor beta chain. The antigen remains undetermined. Sample time point: inflamed ileum from the surgical specimen. The record originates from a study of T cell repertoires in ileal Crohn's disease. Study-level background: Surgery for a complication: stricturing in around 60%, penetrating in 39%. From the surgical specimen's inflamed ileum, biopsies were taken as M0.

The CDR3 spans 14 residues. Germline V gene sequence: CDR1 LNHDA, CDR2 SQIVND (reference sequence). The V and J ends lost 1 base and 2 bases respectively, with 8 bases between them. Study observations and caveats: Sorted CD8 T cells held more high-frequency clones than CD4.

TCRdb's copy holds only in-frame clones and misses some; the assay was immunoSEQ multiplex PCR. The top ten clones hold around 4.2% of a sample with about 15,000 clones, about 70% of them seen once. The source material was ileal tissue. The chain is built from TRBV19 and TRBJ1-1, with D possibly TRBD1 on 5 matching bases. The receptor was derived from an adult with Crohn's disease. CDR3 nucleotide sequence: TGTGCCAGTAGTATAGGGGGCAGCAACACTGAAGCTTTCTTT. Amino acids: CASSIGGSNTEAFF.